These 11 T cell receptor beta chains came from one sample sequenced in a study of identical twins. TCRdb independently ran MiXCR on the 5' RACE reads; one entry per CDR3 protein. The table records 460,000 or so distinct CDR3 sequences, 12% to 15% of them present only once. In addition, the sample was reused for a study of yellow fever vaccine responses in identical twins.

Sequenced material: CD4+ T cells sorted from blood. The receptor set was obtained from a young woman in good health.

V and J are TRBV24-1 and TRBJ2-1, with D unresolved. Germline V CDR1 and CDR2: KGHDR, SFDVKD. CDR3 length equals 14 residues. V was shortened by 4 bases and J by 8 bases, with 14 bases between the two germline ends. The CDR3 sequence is CATSDPPPTDEQFF. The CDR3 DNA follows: TGTGCCACCAGTGACCCTCCACCCACAGATGAGCAGTTCTTC.

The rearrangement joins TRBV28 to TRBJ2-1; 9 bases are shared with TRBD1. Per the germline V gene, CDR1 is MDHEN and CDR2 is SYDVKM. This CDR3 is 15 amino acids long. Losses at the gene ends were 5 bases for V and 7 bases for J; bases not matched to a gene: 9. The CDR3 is CASSKSGQGINEQFF. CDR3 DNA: TGTGCCAGCAGTAAATCGGGACAGGGTATTAATGAGCAGTTCTTC.

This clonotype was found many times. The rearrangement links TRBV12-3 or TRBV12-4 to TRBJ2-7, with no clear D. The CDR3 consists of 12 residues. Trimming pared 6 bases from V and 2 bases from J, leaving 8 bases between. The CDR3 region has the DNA TGTGCCAGCAGCCAAGACACCTACGAGCAGTACTTC. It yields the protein CASSQDTYEQYF.

The CDR3 DNA is TGTGCCAGCAGTGACTACAGGTTCTACGAGCAGTACTTC. Translated, it gives CASSDYRFYEQYF. The chain employs TRBV2 and TRBJ2-7; a weak D match, TRBD1 (5 bases). Germline CDR1 SNHLY, CDR2 FYNNEI. The CDR3 spans 13 residues. With 3 bases removed from V and 3 bases from J, the gap between germline ends came to 9 bases.

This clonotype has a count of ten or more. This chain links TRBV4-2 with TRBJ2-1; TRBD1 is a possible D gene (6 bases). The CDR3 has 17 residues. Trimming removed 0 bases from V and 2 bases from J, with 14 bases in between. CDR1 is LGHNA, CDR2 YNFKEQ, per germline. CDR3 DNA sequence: TGTGCCAGCAGCCAAGAGGCAACAGGGTTACCCTACAATGAGCAGTTCTTC. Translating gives CASSQEATGLPYNEQFF.

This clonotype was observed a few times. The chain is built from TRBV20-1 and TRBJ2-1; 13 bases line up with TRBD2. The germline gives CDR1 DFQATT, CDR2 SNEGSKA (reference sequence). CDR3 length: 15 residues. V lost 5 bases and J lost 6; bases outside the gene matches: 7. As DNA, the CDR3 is TGCAGTGCTCAACTAGCGGGAGGGGTTAGCAATGAGCAGTTCTTC. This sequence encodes CSAQLAGGVSNEQFF.

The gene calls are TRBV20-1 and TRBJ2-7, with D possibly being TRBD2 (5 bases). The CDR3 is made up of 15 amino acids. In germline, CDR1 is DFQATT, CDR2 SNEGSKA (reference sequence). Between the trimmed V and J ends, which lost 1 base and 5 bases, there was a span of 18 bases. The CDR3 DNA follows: TGCAGTGCTAGAGGTGGCCTAGCTCTCGTTCACGAGCAGTACTTC. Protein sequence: CSARGGLALVHEQYF.

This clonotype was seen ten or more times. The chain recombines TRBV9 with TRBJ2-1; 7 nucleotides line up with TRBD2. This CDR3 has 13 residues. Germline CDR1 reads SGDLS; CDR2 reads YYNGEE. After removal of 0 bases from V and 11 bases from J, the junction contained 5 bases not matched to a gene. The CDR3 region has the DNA TGTGCCAGCAGCGTAGTGGGAGGGCCTCAGCAGTTCTTC. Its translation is CASSVVGGPQQFF.

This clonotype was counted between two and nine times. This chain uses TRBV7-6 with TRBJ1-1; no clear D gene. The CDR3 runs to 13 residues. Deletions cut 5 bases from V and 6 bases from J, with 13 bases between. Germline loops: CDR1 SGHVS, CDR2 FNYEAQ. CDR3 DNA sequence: TGTGCCAGCAGCCGAAGTCAGGCCTCTGAAGCTTTCTTT. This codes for CASSRSQASEAFF.

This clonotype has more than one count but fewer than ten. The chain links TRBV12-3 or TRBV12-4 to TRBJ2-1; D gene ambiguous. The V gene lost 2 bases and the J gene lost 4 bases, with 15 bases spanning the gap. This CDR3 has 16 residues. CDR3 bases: TGTGCCAGCAGTTTACGAAGCCTTCAAGGTTACAATGAGCAGTTCTTC. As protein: CASSLRSLQGYNEQFF.

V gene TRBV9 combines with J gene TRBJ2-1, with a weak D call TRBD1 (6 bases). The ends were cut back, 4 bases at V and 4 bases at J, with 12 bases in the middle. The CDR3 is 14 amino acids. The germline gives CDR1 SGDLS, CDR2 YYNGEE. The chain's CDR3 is CASSTTGPYNEQFF. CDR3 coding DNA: TGTGCCAGCAGCACGACAGGCCCATACAATGAGCAGTTCTTC.